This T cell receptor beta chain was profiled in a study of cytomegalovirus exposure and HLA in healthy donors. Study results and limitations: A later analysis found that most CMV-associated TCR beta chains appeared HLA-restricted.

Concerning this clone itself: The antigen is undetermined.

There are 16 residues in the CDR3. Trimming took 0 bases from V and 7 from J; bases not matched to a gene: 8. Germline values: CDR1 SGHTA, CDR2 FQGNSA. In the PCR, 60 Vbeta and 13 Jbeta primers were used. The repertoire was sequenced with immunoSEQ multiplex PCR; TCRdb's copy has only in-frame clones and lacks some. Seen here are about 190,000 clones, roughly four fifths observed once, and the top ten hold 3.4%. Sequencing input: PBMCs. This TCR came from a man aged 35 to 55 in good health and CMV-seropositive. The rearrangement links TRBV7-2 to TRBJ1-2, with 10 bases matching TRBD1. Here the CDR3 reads CASSLASDRDRGGYTF. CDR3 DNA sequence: TGTGCCAGCAGCTTAGCTTCAGACCGGGACAGGGGTGGCTACACCTTC.